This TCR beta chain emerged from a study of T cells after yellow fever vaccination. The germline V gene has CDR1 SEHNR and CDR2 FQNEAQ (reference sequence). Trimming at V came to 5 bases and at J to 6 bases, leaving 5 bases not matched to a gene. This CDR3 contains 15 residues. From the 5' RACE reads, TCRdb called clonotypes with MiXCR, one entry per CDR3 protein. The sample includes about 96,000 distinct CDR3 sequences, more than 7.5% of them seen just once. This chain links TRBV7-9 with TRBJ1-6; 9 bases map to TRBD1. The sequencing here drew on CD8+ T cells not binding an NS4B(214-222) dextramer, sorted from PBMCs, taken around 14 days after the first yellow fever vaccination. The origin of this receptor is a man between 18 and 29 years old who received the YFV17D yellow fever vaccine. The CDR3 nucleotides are TGTGCCAGCAGCCCGAGGGACAGGGTTAATTCACCCCTCCACTTT. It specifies CASSPRDRVNSPLHF.